Described below is a single T cell receptor beta chain sequence and its context. The target antigen is unknown. This specimen belongs to a study of cytomegalovirus exposure and HLA in healthy donors. Study in general: The 120 or so validation repertoires were reported in a later analysis to have been generated on the same platform as the approximately 700 first-cohort repertoires.

Data came from immunoSEQ multiplex PCR; TCRdb stores just in-frame clones and leaves some out. The data contain approximately 65,000 clones, roughly 92% of them singletons. The study, taken as a whole, reports: Confirmation in vitro established that three CMV-associated chains were specific for CMV antigens. Researchers catalogued over 150 TCR beta chains as cytomegalovirus-associated. Most sequenced TCRs were rare (though some public TCRs occurred in many donors).

The CDR3 has 12 residues. Germline V gene sequence: CDR1 MDHEN, CDR2 SYDVKM. The V end lost 8 bases, the J end lost 0 bases, and 8 bases lay between the germline ends. The specimen was PBMCs. The TCR was taken from a man younger than 35 in good health and CMV-seropositive. The V and J genes are TRBV28 and TRBJ2-7, with D uncertain. This CDR3 reads CASYRSSYEQYF. The CDR3 DNA follows: TGTGCCAGCTACCGGAGCTCCTACGAGCAGTACTTC.